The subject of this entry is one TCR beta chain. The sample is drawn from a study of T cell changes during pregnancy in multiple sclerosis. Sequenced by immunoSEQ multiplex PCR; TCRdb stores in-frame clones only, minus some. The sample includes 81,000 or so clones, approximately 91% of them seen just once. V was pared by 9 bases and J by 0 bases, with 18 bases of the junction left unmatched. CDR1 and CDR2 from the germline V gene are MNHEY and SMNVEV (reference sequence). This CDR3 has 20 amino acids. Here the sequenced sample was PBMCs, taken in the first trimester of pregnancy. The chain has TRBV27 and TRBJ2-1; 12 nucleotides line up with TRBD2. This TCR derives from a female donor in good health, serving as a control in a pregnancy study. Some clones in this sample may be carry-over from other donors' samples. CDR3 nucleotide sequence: TGTGCCAGTCAACTCCTTACTAGCGGGAGGACCCTCAGCTCCTACAATGAGCAGTTCTTC. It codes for CASQLLTSGRTLSSYNEQFF.